The rows below give T cell receptor beta chains drawn from one sample of a study of shared clonotypes between healthy human individuals. Repertoires were generated with immunoSEQ multiplex PCR, while TCRdb's copy carries only in-frame clones and drops some. The sample has fewer than 800,000 clones, about 92% seen once; the top ten hold more than 20%. Sequences were obtained from naive CD8+ T cells sorted from blood. The receptors originated from a young man in good health. Both conserved end residues are part of each CDR3.

CDR3 length: 15; V gene: TRBV13; CDR3 protein: CASSDTGTRSYEQYF
CDR3 length: 13; V gene: TRBV28; CDR3 protein: CASSLYQATEQFF
CDR3 length: 15; V gene: TRBV4-3; CDR3 protein: CASSQGTGLRETQYF
CDR3 length: 16; V gene: TRBV27; CDR3 protein: CASSTPGTGGYNEQFF
CDR3 length: 13; V gene: TRBV19; CDR3 protein: CASSTGTAYGYTF
CDR3 length: 14; V gene: TRBV14; CDR3 protein: CASSLTGRGNEQFF
CDR3 length: 17; V gene: TRBV28; CDR3 protein: CASSSPGLAGVSNEQFF
CDR3 length: 15; V gene: TRBV27; CDR3 protein: CASSLVSGVGNTIYF
CDR3 length: 15; V gene: TRBV10-3; CDR3 protein: CAISLGQGAWDEQFF
CDR3 length: 15; V gene: TRBV2; CDR3 protein: CASSESSGSQETQYF
CDR3 length: 16; V gene: TRBV5-4; CDR3 protein: CASSSQGGRRTYEQYF
CDR3 length: 15; V gene: TRBV7-3; CDR3 protein: CASSLTASAYGELFF
CDR3 length: 15; V gene: TRBV5-1; CDR3 protein: CASSQSGAITYEQYF
CDR3 length: 13; V gene: TRBV27; CDR3 protein: CASSGLSAHEQYF
CDR3 length: 13; V gene: TRBV5-3; CDR3 protein: CASSLAYQNTIYF
CDR3 length: 11; V gene: TRBV29-1; CDR3 protein: CSVREEKGYTF
CDR3 length: 13; V gene: TRBV2; CDR3 protein: CASRGVGRNEQFF
CDR3 length: 14; V gene: TRBV6-6; CDR3 protein: CASSFTGGTTEAFF
CDR3 length: 14; V gene: TRBV12-5; CDR3 protein: CASQIAPGYNEQFF
CDR3 length: 17; V gene: TRBV5-8; CDR3 protein: CASSLMPLAGPTYEQYF
CDR3 length: 14; V gene: TRBV7-9; CDR3 protein: CASSRTGGPETQHF
CDR3 length: 14; V gene: TRBV5-1; CDR3 protein: CASSWGQGSYEQYF
CDR3 length: 14; V gene: TRBV7-2; CDR3 protein: CASSFPGSNYGYTF
CDR3 length: 18; V gene: TRBV7-9; CDR3 protein: CASSTTIGREGRHNEQFF
CDR3 length: 16; V gene: TRBV5-6; CDR3 protein: CASSPQSYRDTDTQYF
CDR3 length: 14; V gene: TRBV2; CDR3 protein: CATRGHTSSYEQYF
CDR3 length: 11; V gene: TRBV4-3; CDR3 protein: CASSQGWKQFF
CDR3 length: 18; V gene: TRBV6-1; CDR3 protein: CASSEGRGEGVDTDTQYF
CDR3 length: 15; V gene: TRBV28; CDR3 protein: CASSLWDRGPDTQYF